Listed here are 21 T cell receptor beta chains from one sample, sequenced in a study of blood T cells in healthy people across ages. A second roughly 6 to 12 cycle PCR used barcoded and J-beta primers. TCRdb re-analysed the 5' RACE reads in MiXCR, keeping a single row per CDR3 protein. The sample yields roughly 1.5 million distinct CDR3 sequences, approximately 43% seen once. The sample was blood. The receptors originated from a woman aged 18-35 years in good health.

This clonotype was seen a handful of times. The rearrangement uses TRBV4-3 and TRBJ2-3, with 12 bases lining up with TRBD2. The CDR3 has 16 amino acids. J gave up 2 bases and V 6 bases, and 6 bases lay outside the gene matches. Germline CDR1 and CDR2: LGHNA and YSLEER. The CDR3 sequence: CASRLGTSGSTDTQYF. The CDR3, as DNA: TGCGCCAGCAGACTCGGGACTAGCGGGTCCACAGATACGCAGTATTTT.

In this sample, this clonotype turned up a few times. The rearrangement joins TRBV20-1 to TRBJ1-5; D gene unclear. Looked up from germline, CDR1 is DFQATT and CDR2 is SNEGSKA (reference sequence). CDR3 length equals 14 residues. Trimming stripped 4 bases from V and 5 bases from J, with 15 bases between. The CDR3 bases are TGCAGTGCTACCCCCCGGTCGGGGTATCAGCCCCAGCATTTT. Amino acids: CSATPRSGYQPQHF.

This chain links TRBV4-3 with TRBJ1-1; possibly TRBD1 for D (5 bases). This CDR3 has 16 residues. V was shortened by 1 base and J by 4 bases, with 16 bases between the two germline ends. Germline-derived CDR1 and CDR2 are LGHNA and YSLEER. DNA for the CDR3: TGCGCCAGCAGCCAAGCAGAGCAGGGATGGAGCACTGAAGCTTTCTTT. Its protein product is CASSQAEQGWSTEAFF.

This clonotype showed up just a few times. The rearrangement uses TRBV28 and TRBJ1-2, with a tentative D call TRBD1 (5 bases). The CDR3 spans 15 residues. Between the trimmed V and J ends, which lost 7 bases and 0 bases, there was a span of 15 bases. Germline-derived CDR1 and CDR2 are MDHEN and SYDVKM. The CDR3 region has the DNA TGTGCCAGCATTCCCGGGACCAAAGCTAACTATGGCTACACCTTC. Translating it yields CASIPGTKANYGYTF.

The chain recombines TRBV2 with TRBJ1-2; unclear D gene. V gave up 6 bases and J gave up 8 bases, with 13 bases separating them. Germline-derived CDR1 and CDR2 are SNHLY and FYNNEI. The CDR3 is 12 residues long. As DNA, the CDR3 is TGTGCCAGCAGGAATCAGGTCGGAGGCTACACCTTC. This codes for CASRNQVGGYTF.

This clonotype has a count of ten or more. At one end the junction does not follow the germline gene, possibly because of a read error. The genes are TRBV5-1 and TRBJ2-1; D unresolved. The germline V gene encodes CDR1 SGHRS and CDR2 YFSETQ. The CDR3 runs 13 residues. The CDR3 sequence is CASSASSYNEQFF. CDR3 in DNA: TGTGCCAGCAGCGCCTCTTCCTACAATGAGCAGTTCTTC.

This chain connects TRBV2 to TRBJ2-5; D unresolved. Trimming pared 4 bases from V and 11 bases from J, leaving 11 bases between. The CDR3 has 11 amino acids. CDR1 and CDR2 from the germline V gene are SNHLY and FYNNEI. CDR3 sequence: CASSVRMEQYF. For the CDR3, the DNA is TGTGCCAGCAGTGTGCGGATGGAGCAGTACTTC.

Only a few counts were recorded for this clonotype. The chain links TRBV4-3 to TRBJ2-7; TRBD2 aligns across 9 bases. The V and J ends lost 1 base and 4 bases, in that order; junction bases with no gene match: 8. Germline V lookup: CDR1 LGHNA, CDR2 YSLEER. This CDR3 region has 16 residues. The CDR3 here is CASSQGWTSEAYEQYF. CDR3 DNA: TGCGCCAGCAGCCAAGGTTGGACTAGCGAGGCTTACGAGCAGTACTTC.

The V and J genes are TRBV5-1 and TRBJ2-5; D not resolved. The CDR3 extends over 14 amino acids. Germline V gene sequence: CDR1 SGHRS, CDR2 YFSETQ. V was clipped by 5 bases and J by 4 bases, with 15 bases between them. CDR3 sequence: CASSSTRSGETQYF. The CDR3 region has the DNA TGCGCCAGCAGTTCGACTCGTTCTGGAGAGACCCAGTACTTC.

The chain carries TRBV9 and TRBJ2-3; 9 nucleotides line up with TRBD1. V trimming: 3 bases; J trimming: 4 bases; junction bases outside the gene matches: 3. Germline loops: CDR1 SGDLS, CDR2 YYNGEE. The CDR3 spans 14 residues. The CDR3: CASSGTGVPDTQYF. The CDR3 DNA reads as TGTGCCAGCAGCGGGACAGGGGTTCCAGATACGCAGTATTTT.

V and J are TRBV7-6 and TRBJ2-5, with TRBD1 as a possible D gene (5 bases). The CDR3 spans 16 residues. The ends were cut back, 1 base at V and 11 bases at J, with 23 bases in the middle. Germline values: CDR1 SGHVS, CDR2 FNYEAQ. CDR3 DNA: TGTGCCAGCAGCTTAGATCCAGGGCAGACCGTCCATGAGCAGTACTTC. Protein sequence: CASSLDPGQTVHEQYF.

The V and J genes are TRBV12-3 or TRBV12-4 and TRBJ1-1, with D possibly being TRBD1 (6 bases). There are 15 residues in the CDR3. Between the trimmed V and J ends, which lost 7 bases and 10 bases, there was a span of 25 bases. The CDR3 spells CASTPRAGVDSGAFF. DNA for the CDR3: TGTGCCAGCACTCCAAGGGCAGGGGTGGATAGTGGAGCTTTCTTT.

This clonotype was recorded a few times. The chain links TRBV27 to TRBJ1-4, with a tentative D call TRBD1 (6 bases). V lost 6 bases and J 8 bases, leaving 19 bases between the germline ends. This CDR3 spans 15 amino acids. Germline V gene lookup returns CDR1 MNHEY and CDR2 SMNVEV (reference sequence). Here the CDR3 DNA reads TGTGCCAGCAGGCAGGGGTCCTGGGTTGGGGAAAAACTGTTTTTT. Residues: CASRQGSWVGEKLFF.

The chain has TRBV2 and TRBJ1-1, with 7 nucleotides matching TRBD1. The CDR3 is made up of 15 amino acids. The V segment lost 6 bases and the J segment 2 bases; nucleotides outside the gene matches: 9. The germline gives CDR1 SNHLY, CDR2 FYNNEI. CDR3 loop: CASRDPGQLNTEAFF. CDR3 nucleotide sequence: TGTGCCAGCAGAGATCCGGGACAGCTTAACACTGAAGCTTTCTTT.

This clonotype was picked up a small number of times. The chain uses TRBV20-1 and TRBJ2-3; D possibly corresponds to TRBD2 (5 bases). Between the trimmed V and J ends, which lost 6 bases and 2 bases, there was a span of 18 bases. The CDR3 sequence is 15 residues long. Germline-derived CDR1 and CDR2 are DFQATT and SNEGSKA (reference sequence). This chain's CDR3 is CSALAPLDFTDTQYF. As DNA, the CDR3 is TGCAGTGCGCTAGCCCCCTTGGACTTCACAGATACGCAGTATTTT.

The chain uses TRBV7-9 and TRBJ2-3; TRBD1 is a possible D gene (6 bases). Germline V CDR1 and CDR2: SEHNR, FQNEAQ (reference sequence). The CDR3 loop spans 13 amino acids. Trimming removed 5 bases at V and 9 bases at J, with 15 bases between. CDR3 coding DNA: TGTGCCAGCAGCCAACCGGGACACCTGACGCAGTATTTT. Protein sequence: CASSQPGHLTQYF.

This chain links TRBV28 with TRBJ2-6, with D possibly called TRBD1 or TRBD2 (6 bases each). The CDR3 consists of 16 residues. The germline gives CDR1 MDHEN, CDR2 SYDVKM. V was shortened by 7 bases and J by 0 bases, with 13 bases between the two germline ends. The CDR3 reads CASNPGGFSGANVLTF. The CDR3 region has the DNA TGTGCCAGCAATCCCGGGGGCTTCTCTGGGGCCAACGTCCTGACTTTC. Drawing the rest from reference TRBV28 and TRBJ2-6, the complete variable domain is DVKVTQSSRYLVKRTGEKVFLECVQDMDHENMFWYRQDPGLGLRLIYFSYDVKMKEKGDIPEGYSVSREKKERFSLILESASTNQTSMYLCASNPGGFSGANVLTFGAGSRLTVL.

Here the CDR3 reads CASSFEGAKAGELFF. CDR3 coding DNA: TGTGCCAGCAGTTTCGAGGGGGCGAAGGCCGGGGAGCTGTTTTTT. The gene calls are TRBV27 and TRBJ2-2, with TRBD1 identical over 7 bases. V was clipped by 3 bases and J by 6 bases; unmatched bases: 7. CDR3 length equals 15 residues. Germline V CDR1 and CDR2: MNHEY, SMNVEV (reference sequence).

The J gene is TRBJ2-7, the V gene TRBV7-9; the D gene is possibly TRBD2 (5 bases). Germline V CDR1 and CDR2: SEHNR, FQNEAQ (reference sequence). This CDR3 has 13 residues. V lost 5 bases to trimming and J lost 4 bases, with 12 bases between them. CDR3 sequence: CASSQLAMYEQYF. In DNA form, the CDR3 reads TGTGCCAGCAGCCAGCTAGCCATGTACGAGCAGTACTTC.

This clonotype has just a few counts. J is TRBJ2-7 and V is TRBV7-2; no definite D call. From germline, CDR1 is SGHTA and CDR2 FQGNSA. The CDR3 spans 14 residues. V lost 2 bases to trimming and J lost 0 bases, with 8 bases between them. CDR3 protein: CASSLLSASYEQYF. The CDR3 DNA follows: TGTGCCAGCAGCTTATTGTCAGCCTCCTACGAGCAGTACTTC. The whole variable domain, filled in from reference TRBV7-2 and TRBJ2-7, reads GAGVSQSPSNKVTEKGKDVELRCDPISGHTALYWYRQSLGQGLEFLIYFQGNSAPDKSGLPSDRFSAERTGGSVSTLTIQRTQQEDSAVYLCASSLLSASYEQYFGPGTRLTVT.

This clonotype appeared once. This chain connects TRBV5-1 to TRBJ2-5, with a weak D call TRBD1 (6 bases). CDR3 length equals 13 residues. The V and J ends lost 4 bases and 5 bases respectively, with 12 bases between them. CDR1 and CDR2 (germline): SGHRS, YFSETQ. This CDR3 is CASSPGTTETQYF. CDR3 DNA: TGCGCCAGCAGCCCCGGGACAACTGAGACCCAGTACTTC. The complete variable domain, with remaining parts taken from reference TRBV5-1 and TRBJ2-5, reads KAGVTQTPRYLIKTRGQQVTLSCSPISGHRSVSWYQQTPGQGLQFLFEYFSETQRNKGNFPGRFSGRQFSNSRSEMNVSTLELGDSALYLCASSPGTTETQYFGPGTRLLVL.